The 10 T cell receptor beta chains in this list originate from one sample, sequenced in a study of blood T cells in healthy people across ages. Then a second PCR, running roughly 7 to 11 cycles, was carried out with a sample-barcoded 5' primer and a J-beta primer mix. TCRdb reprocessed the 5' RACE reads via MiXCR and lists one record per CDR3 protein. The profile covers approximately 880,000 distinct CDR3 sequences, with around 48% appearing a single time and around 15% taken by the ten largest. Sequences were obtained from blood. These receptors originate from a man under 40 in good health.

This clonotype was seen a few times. The CDR3 reads CASSTAPGTPRDTQYF. The CDR3 coding sequence is TGTGCCAGCAGTACGGCCCCCGGGACACCAAGAGATACGCAGTATTTT. This rearrangement joins TRBV9 to TRBJ2-3; tentative D call: TRBD1 (6 bases). V shed 5 bases and J shed 5 bases, with 21 bases lying between them. This CDR3 region has 16 residues. Looked up from germline, CDR1 is SGDLS and CDR2 is YYNGEE. Full variable domain (missing parts from reference TRBV9 and TRBJ2-3): DSGVTQTPKHLITATGQRVTLRCSPRSGDLSVYWYQQSLDQGLQFLIQYYNGEERAKGNILERFSAQQFPDLHSELNLSSLELGDSALYFCASSTAPGTPRDTQYFGPGTRLTVL.

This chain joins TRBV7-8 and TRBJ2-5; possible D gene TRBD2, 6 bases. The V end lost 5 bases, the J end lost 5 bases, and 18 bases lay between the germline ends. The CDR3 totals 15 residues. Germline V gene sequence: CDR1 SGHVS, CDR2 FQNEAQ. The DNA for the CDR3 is TGTGCCAGCAGCCCTTGGGGGACTCCTTCGGAGACCCAGTACTTC. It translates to CASSPWGTPSETQYF. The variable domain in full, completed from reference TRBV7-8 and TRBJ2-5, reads GAGVSQSPRYKVAKRGQDVALRCDPISGHVSLFWYQQALGQGPEFLTYFQNEAQLDKSGLPSDRFFAERPEGSVSTLKIQRTQQEDSAVYLCASSPWGTPSETQYFGPGTRLLVL.

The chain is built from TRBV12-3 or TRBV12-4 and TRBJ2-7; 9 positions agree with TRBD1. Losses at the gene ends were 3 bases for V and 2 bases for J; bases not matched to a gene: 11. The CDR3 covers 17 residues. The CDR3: CASSFKDRGSPPYEQYF. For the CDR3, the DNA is TGTGCCAGCAGTTTTAAGGACAGGGGTTCCCCGCCCTACGAGCAGTACTTC.

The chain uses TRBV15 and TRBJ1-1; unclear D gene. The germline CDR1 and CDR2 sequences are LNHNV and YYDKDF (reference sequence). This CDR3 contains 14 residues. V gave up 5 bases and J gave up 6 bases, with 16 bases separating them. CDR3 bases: TGTGCCACCAGCCGCAATTCCCCCGGGGCTGAAGCTTTCTTT. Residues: CATSRNSPGAEAFF.

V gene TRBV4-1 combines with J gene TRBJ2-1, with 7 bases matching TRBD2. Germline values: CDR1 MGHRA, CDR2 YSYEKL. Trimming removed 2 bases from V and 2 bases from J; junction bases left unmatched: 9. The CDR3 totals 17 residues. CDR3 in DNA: TGCGCCAGCAGCCAAATGGGGGGGGAGGGTGCCTACAATGAGCAGTTCTTC. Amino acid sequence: CASSQMGGEGAYNEQFF.

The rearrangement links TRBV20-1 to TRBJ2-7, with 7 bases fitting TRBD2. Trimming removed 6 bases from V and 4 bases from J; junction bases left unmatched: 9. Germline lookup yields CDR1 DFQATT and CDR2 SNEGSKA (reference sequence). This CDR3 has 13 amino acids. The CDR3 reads CSAGGAGTYEQYF. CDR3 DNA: TGCAGTGCCGGAGGAGCGGGAACGTACGAGCAGTACTTC.

The CDR3 DNA sequence: TGTGCCAGCAGTCATGAACAGGGGGAGCCCTACGAGCAGTACTTC. As protein: CASSHEQGEPYEQYF. The rearrangement joins TRBV4-2 to TRBJ2-7, with TRBD1 identical over 8 bases. The CDR3 is 15 residues long. Germline V gives CDR1 LGHNA, CDR2 YNFKEQ. V was clipped by 6 bases and J by 2 bases; unmatched bases: 9.

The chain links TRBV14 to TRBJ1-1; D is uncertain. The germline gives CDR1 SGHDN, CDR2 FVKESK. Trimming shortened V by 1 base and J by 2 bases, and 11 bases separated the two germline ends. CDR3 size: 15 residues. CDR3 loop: CASSQVDRPNTEAFF. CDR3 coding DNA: TGTGCCAGCAGCCAAGTAGACCGGCCTAACACTGAAGCTTTCTTT.

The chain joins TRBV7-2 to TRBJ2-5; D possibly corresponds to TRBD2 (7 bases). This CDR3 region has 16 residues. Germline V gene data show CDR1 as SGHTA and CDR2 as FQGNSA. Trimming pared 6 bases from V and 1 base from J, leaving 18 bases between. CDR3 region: CASSGARGPTQETQYF. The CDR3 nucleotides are TGTGCCAGCAGTGGGGCGCGGGGGCCTACCCAAGAGACCCAGTACTTC.

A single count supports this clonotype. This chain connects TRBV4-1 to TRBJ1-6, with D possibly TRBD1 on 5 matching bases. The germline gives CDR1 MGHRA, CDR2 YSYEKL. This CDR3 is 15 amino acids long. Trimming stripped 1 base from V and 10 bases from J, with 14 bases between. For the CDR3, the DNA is TGCGCCAGCAGCCAAGTCAGGGACGCGGGATCACCCCTCCACTTT. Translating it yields CASSQVRDAGSPLHF.